One TCR beta chain is described in this entry. Its antigen is still unknown. The CDR3 consists of 13 residues. The germline gives CDR1 PRHDT, CDR2 FYEKMQ (reference sequence). Trimming shortened V by 5 bases and J by 2 bases, and 10 bases separated the two germline ends. The record originates from a study of pediatric ulcerative colitis. Up to 500,000 reads were sequenced per sample. Clones were read by immunoSEQ multiplex PCR, and TCRdb kept only the in-frame ones, dropping some. This sample has 54,000 or so clones; about 90% occur once, and the top ten carry roughly 1.5%. Study-wide results and limits: Acute severe colitis showed lower rectal diversity from clonal expansions. Two rectal clonotypes were found only in ulcerative colitis patients, all of them.

The chain is built from TRBV13 and TRBJ2-7; D is uncertain. The specimen sequenced was blood. This receptor was obtained from a boy aged 5 to 17 who was a control in a study of pediatric ulcerative colitis. The chain's CDR3 is CASSTRLTYEQYF. The CDR3 coding sequence is TGTGCCAGCAGCACCCGACTTACCTACGAGCAGTACTTC. The variable domain in full, completed from reference TRBV13 and TRBJ2-7, reads AAGVIQSPRHLIKEKRETATLKCYPIPRHDTVYWYQQGPGQDPQFLISFYEKMQSDKGSIPDRFSAQQFSDYHSELNMSSLELGDSALYFCASSTRLTYEQYFGPGTRLTVT.